The 14 T cell receptor beta chains in this list originate from one sample, sequenced in a study of blood T cell repertoires in COVID-19. Profiling relied on immunoSEQ multiplex PCR, and the TCRdb table lists in-frame clones only, not all of them. Altogether approximately 89,000 clones are present, 75% to 85% being singletons, with the ten largest covering roughly 25%. Sequenced material: peripheral blood. These receptors were obtained from a man between 65 and 85 years old with acute or convalescent COVID-19.

This clone was seen a few times. This rearrangement joins TRBV9 to TRBJ1-1; 8 nucleotides align to TRBD1. The ends lost 4 bases at V and 11 bases at J; junction bases unmatched: 16. The CDR3 is 15 residues long. CDR1 and CDR2 (germline): SGDLS, YYNGEE. CDR3 residues: CASSSRTGSAPGAFF. The CDR3 region has the DNA TGTGCCAGCAGCTCCCGGACAGGGTCCGCCCCTGGGGCTTTCTTT.

V and J are TRBV28 and TRBJ2-7; 15 bases agree with TRBD2. V lost 6 bases to trimming and J lost 2 bases; unmatched junction nucleotides: 17. The CDR3 length is 20 residues. The V gene's germline CDR1 is MDHEN and CDR2 SYDVKM. CDR3 in DNA: TGTGCCAGCAGGTTCGGGACTAGCGGGAGGCCCAACCTATGCACCTACGAGCAGTACTTC. It translates to CASRFGTSGRPNLCTYEQYF.

The chain is built from TRBV4-2 and TRBJ2-1; 8 bases fit TRBD1. Germline CDR1 and CDR2: LGHNA and YNFKEQ. The CDR3 extends over 14 amino acids. The J segment lost 10 bases and the V segment lost 0 bases, leaving 5 bases of the junction unmatched. The CDR3: CASSQDGGTGEQFF. The CDR3 coding sequence is TGTGCCAGCAGCCAAGATGGGGGGACAGGAGAGCAGTTCTTC.

V is TRBV27 and J is TRBJ2-1; TRBD1 might be the D (6 bases). The CDR3 length is 14 residues. CDR1 is MNHEY and CDR2 is SMNVEV in the germline V gene (reference sequence). Between the trimmed V and J ends, which lost 6 bases and 3 bases, there was a span of 12 bases. This CDR3 reads CASSPTGFYNEQFF. DNA of the CDR3: TGTGCCAGCAGCCCGACAGGATTCTACAATGAGCAGTTCTTC.

This clone was seen a handful of times. V gene TRBV28 combines with J gene TRBJ1-1; 8 bases fit TRBD1. Trimming removed 2 bases from V and 3 bases from J; junction bases left unmatched: 17. CDR1 is MDHEN and CDR2 is SYDVKM in the germline V gene. The CDR3 consists of 19 residues. The CDR3 is CASSLPPIWTGRSDTEAFF. The CDR3, as DNA: TGTGCCAGCAGTTTACCTCCCATCTGGACAGGGCGGTCGGACACTGAAGCTTTCTTT. Combining the CDR3 with reference TRBV28 and TRBJ1-1 gives the whole variable domain DVKVTQSSRYLVKRTGEKVFLECVQDMDHENMFWYRQDPGLGLRLIYFSYDVKMKEKGDIPEGYSVSREKKERFSLILESASTNQTSMYLCASSLPPIWTGRSDTEAFFGQGTRLTVV.

Remarks on this clone: An end of the junction differs from the germline gene, which may be a read error. This sequence joins TRBV7-2 and TRBJ1-3; possibly TRBD1 for D (6 bases). There are 15 residues in the CDR3. CDR1 is SGHTA, CDR2 FQGNSA, per germline. This chain's CDR3 is CASRLDRISGNTIYF. CDR3 coding DNA: TGTGCCAGCCGCTTGGACAGAATCTCTGGAAACACCATATATTTT.

The chain carries TRBV10-3 and TRBJ1-1, with a weak D call TRBD1 (5 bases). Germline V gives CDR1 ENHRY, CDR2 SYGVKD. Trimming removed 7 bases at V and 3 bases at J, with 12 bases between. This CDR3 comprises 13 residues. CDR3 sequence reads: CAIKIGVYTEAFF. The DNA of the CDR3 is TGTGCCATCAAGATAGGGGTGTACACTGAAGCTTTCTTT.

This chain links TRBV18 with TRBJ1-2; D perhaps matches TRBD1 (6 bases). Trimming took off 2 bases at V and 7 bases at J, with 14 bases between the two ends. CDR3 length: 14 residues. Germline values: CDR1 KGHSH, CDR2 LQKENI. CDR3 nucleotides: TGTGCCAGCTCACCAGACAGGTCGAGTAGTGGCTACACCTTC. Translating gives CASSPDRSSSGYTF. The whole variable domain, remainder taken from reference TRBV18 and TRBJ1-2, is NAGVMQNPRHLVRRRGQEARLRCSPMKGHSHVYWYRQLPEEGLKFMVYLQKENIIDESGMPKERFSAEFPKEGPSILRIQQVVRGDSAAYFCASSPDRSSSGYTFGSGTRLTVV.

In its sample, this clone was seen a few times. The CDR3 coding sequence is TGTGCCAGCAGCTCCCCGGTAAACGAGCAGTACTTC. It codes for CASSSPVNEQYF. The rearrangement uses TRBV5-6 and TRBJ2-7; D remains ambiguous. The germline V and J ends were trimmed by 3 bases and 5 bases, with 9 bases remaining between them. This CDR3 spans 12 amino acids. CDR1 and CDR2 (germline): SGHDT, YYEEEE.

This chain uses TRBV30 with TRBJ1-5; 9 positions agree with TRBD1. Germline assignment: CDR1 GTSNPN and CDR2 SVGIG (reference sequence). The junction had 1 base not matched to a gene; V was cut back by 2 bases and J by 2 bases. The CDR3 is made up of 14 amino acids. CDR3 residues: CAWSRQGGNQPQHF. Written as DNA, the CDR3 is TGTGCCTGGAGTCGACAGGGGGGCAATCAGCCCCAGCATTTT.

The rearrangement uses TRBV3-1 (or the pseudogene TRBV3-2) and TRBJ2-1; possibly TRBD2 for D (5 bases). Germline V gives CDR1 LGHDT, CDR2 YNNKEL (reference sequence). This CDR3 is built from 14 residues. V was clipped by 0 bases and J by 8 bases, with 11 bases between them. CDR3 nucleotide sequence: TGTGCCAGCAGCCAAGAATGGGGTAGCGATGAGCAGTTCTTC. Translating gives CASSQEWGSDEQFF.

The chain joins TRBV19 to TRBJ2-5; 11 positions agree with TRBD1. CDR1 and CDR2 from the germline V gene are LNHDA and SQIVND (reference sequence). The CDR3 covers 15 residues. The J segment lost 4 bases and the V segment lost 4 bases, leaving 5 bases of the junction unmatched. The chain's CDR3 is CASSNVGQGGETQYF. CDR3 nucleotides: TGTGCCAGTAGTAACGTGGGACAGGGGGGAGAGACCCAGTACTTC.

The rearrangement links TRBV7-3 to TRBJ1-5; the D gene is possibly TRBD1 (5 bases). V gave up 3 bases and J gave up 4 bases, with 16 bases separating them. Per the germline V gene, CDR1 is SGHTA and CDR2 is FQGTGA. This CDR3 is built from 16 residues. CDR3 loop: CASSFGAGRGNQPQHF. CDR3 DNA sequence: TGTGCCAGCAGCTTCGGGGCGGGGCGGGGTAATCAGCCCCAGCATTTT.

The chain employs TRBV18 and TRBJ2-2; no reliable D call. The V end lost 3 bases, the J end lost 3 bases, and 14 bases lay between the germline ends. Germline lookup yields CDR1 KGHSH and CDR2 LQKENI. The CDR3 length is 16 residues. The CDR3 region has the DNA TGTGCCAGCTCACCGGCCAGACTTGACTACACCGGGGAGCTGTTTTTT. It codes for CASSPARLDYTGELFF.